This T cell receptor (beta chain) was obtained from a study of OX40 agonist ivuxolimab in advanced cancers. Peripheral blood came from all dose cohorts at three timepoints. The protocol was immunoSEQ multiplex PCR, while the TCRdb copy is restricted to in-frame clones and leaves out a portion. The sample lists about 45,000 clones; around 90% were seen once. This TCR was recovered from an adult with an advanced solid tumor such as melanoma, head and neck, liver or kidney cancer. The sample in question was CD4+ or CD8+ T cells sorted from blood, obtained in a trial of the OX40 agonist ivuxolimab.

The CDR3 is CASSWGQVEAFF. DNA for the CDR3: TGTGCCAGCAGCTGGGGACAGGTTGAAGCTTTCTTT. This rearrangement joins TRBV5-8 to TRBJ1-1; the match to TRBD1 covers 8 bases. CDR1 and CDR2 (germline): SGHTS, YDEGEE. Germline trimming cut 3 bases from V and 7 bases from J; bases unmatched to any gene: 2. The CDR3 loop spans 12 amino acids.